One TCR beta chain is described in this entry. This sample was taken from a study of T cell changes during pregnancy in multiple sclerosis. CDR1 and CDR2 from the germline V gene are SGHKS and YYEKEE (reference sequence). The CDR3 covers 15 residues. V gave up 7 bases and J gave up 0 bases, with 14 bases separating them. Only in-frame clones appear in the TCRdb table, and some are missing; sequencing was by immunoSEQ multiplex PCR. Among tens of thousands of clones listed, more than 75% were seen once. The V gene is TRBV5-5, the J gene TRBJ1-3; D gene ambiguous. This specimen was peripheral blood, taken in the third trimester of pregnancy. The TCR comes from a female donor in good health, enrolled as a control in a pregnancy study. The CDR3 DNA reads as TGTGCCAGCTCCCGGCCAGGCAACTCTGGAAACACCATATATTTT. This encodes CASSRPGNSGNTIYF.